This T cell receptor beta chain is drawn from a study of Ad26.COV2.S vaccination and SARS-CoV-2 variants. Study background: The donor participated in the COV1001 trial, in its Ad26.COV2.S arm. Dosing was one shot or two shots 56 days apart.

A word on this clone: The target antigen is unknown.

The germline V gene has CDR1 SGHRS and CDR2 YFSETQ. The CDR3 has 15 amino acids. The ends were cut back, 0 bases at V and 4 bases at J, with 13 bases in the middle. Specified treatment: some 20 received Ad26.COV2.S at low or high dose, single or two shots; several received placebo; per-sample allocation not given. The samples were gathered on day 63 after the first injection of vaccine or placebo. Some clones are missing from TCRdb's copy, which holds only in-frame ones; the method was immunoSEQ multiplex PCR. This repertoire shows a few hundred thousand clones, around nine tenths found once; its top ten account for approximately 4%. The study's findings and limits: Post-vaccination spike-specific CD8+ and CD4+ T cell responses reportedly had substantial breadth. Analytic work on TCR breadth and depth might have understated the full extent of total T cell responses.

This chain uses TRBV5-1 with TRBJ2-5; D uncertain. The sequencing here drew on peripheral blood, taken in a trial of Ad26.COV2.S vaccine versus placebo. The origin of this receptor is a person between 18 and 60 years old who received the Ad26.COV2.S COVID-19 vaccine or a placebo. The CDR3 sequence is CASSLEWPGGETQYF. CDR3 bases: TGCGCCAGCAGCTTGGAATGGCCGGGCGGAGAGACCCAGTACTTC.